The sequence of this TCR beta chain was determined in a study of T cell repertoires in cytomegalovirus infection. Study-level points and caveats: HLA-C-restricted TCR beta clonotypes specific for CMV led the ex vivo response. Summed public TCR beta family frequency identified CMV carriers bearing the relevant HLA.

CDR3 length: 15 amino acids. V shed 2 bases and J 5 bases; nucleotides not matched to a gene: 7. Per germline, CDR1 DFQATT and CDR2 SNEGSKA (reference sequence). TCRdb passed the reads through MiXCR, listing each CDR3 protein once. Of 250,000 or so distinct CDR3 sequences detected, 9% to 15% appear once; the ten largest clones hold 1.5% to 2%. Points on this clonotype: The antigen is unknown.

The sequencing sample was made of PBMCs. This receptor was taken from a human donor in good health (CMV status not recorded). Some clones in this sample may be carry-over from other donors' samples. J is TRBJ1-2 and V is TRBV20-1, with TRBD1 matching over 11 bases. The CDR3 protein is CSARLGQGAGYGYTF. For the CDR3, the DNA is TGCAGTGCTAGACTCGGACAGGGGGCCGGGTATGGCTACACCTTC.